This T cell receptor beta chain was captured by sequencing in a study of blood T cell repertoires in COVID-19. The CDR3 covers 16 residues. Germline V gene lookup returns CDR1 SGHTA and CDR2 FQGTGA. J lost 0 bases, V lost 0 bases, and 2 bases had no gene match. During the 2 weeks before they entered the study, exposed participants had met someone with a PCR-confirmed or clinician-diagnosed COVID-19 case. The data were produced by immunoSEQ multiplex PCR, yet TCRdb's version contains in-frame clones alone and is incomplete. Of 150,000 or so clones listed, about nine tenths are singletons. The gene calls are TRBV7-3 and TRBJ1-3, with TRBD1 identical over 7 bases. The source is a woman aged 35 to 49 who had been exposed to COVID-19. The specimen was PBMCs or T cells enriched from blood (not recorded which). The CDR3 DNA reads as TGTGCCAGCAGCTTAACGGGGACAGCCTCTGGAAACACCATATATTTT. Translating gives CASSLTGTASGNTIYF.